Each of the 32 T cell receptor beta chains below was sequenced from the same sample in a study of shared clonotypes between healthy human individuals. Profiling relied on immunoSEQ multiplex PCR, and the TCRdb table lists in-frame clones only, not all of them. The sample has 400,000 to 600,000 clones, roughly 77% seen once. Sequencing was done on a sample of PBMCs. These receptors all stem from a woman in her 40s in good health. Some clones in this sample may be carry-over from other donors' samples.

The rearrangement links TRBV19 to TRBJ1-1; 10 bases fit TRBD1. The CDR3 consists of 18 residues. The J segment lost 6 bases and the V segment lost 1 base, leaving 14 bases of the junction unmatched. Germline CDR1 LNHDA, CDR2 SQIVND (reference sequence). Here the CDR3 reads CASSIGWDRGSRGSEAFF. The CDR3 DNA reads as TGTGCCAGTAGTATAGGGTGGGACAGGGGTTCCCGTGGATCTGAAGCTTTCTTT.

This clone was counted a few times. The V gene is TRBV2, the J gene TRBJ2-5; D possibly corresponds to TRBD1 (5 bases). Germline V gives CDR1 SNHLY, CDR2 FYNNEI. This CDR3 is built from 15 residues. The V end lost 7 bases, the J end lost 7 bases, and 22 bases lay between the germline ends. The CDR3 region has the DNA TGTGCCAGCACCGTACAGGTCCAAGTATTAGGGACCCAGTACTTC. It yields the protein CASTVQVQVLGTQYF.

The chain links TRBV6-6 to TRBJ2-3; D might be TRBD2 (5 bases). CDR1 is MNHNY and CDR2 is SVGAGI in the germline V gene (reference sequence). The CDR3 extends over 14 amino acids. Trimming removed 5 bases at V and 0 bases at J, with 9 bases between. This chain's CDR3 is CASSPGVSTDTQYF. DNA of the CDR3: TGTGCCAGCAGTCCCGGGGTTAGCACAGATACGCAGTATTTT.

V is TRBV18 and J is TRBJ2-5; tentatively, D is TRBD2 (6 bases). Trimming stripped 5 bases from V and 13 bases from J, with 20 bases between. Germline V gene lookup returns CDR1 KGHSH and CDR2 LQKENI. CDR3 length: 13 amino acids. The DNA for the CDR3 is TGTGCCAGCTCAGCTGGCGGGAACGACCCCCCGTACTTC. This gives the protein CASSAGGNDPPYF.

The gene calls are TRBV29-1 and TRBJ2-1, with 8 nucleotides matching TRBD2. The CDR3 contains 13 residues. The V segment lost 1 base and the J segment 7 bases; nucleotides outside the gene matches: 3. Germline CDR1 reads SQVTM; CDR2 reads ANQGSEA. The CDR3: CSVEVSGTNEQFF. As DNA, the CDR3 is TGCAGCGTTGAAGTTAGCGGGACAAATGAGCAGTTCTTC.

The rearrangement uses TRBV29-1 and TRBJ1-1; D might be TRBD1 (5 bases). Germline CDR1 SQVTM, CDR2 ANQGSEA. CDR3 length: 15 residues. V was shortened by 2 bases and J by 3 bases, with 16 bases between the two germline ends. This chain's CDR3 is CSVESAGGGYTEAFF. CDR3 DNA sequence: TGCAGCGTTGAATCAGCCGGTGGGGGGTACACTGAAGCTTTCTTT.

The J gene is TRBJ2-3, the V gene TRBV5-4; D may be TRBD2 (5 bases). Germline-derived CDR1 and CDR2 are SGHNT and YYREEE (reference sequence). This CDR3 region has 13 residues. Trimming cost V 2 bases and J 4 bases, with 8 bases left between them. The CDR3 DNA follows: TGTGCCAGCAGCTTTTGGGAGTCAGATACGCAGTATTTT. Translation: CASSFWESDTQYF.

This clone has just a few counts. The junction does not match germline at one end; this may be a read error. V and J are TRBV28 and TRBJ1-1; no reliable D call. This CDR3 comprises 13 residues. Germline V gives CDR1 MDHEN, CDR2 SYDVKM. The CDR3 DNA reads TGTGCCAGCAGTTTCCCATGGAACGCTGAAGCTTTCTTT. Its protein product is CASSFPWNAEAFF.

The V gene is TRBV19, the J gene TRBJ1-4; no definite D call. The V gene lost 4 bases and the J gene lost 5 bases, with 8 bases spanning the gap. CDR3 size: 13 residues. CDR1 is LNHDA and CDR2 is SQIVND in the germline V gene (reference sequence). CDR3 sequence reads: CASSSEANEKLFF. Here the CDR3 DNA reads TGTGCCAGTAGTAGCGAGGCAAATGAAAAACTGTTTTTT.

The rearrangement uses TRBV4-2 and TRBJ1-2; D is possibly TRBD1 (5 bases). Trimming left V 4 bases short and J 2 bases short, with 17 bases between. The CDR3 has 16 residues. Looked up from germline, CDR1 is LGHNA and CDR2 is YNFKEQ. This CDR3 reads CASSPAWSDSNYGYTF. CDR3 sequence (DNA): TGTGCCAGCAGCCCTGCCTGGAGTGACAGCAACTATGGCTACACCTTC.

V usage is TRBV28 and J usage is TRBJ2-2; 10 bases map to TRBD1. The V and J ends lost 3 bases and 6 bases, in that order; junction bases with no gene match: 4. The CDR3 contains 15 residues. The V gene's germline CDR1 is MDHEN and CDR2 SYDVKM. The CDR3 reads CASSFDRGLAGELFF. Here the CDR3 DNA reads TGTGCCAGCAGTTTTGACAGGGGGCTTGCCGGGGAGCTGTTTTTT.

The rearrangement joins TRBV6-4 to TRBJ2-6; possibly TRBD2 for D (6 bases). This CDR3 has 17 residues. The V end was cut by 1 base, the J end by 1 base, with 11 bases between. CDR1 MRHNA and CDR2 SNTAGT come from the germline V gene. The CDR3 DNA sequence: TGTGCCAGCAGTGACTATGCGGGAAGGTCTGGGGCCAACGTCCTGACTTTC. Protein product: CASSDYAGRSGANVLTF.

The genes are TRBV2 and TRBJ2-2; TRBD2 agrees at 11 bases. The trim removed 6 bases at V and 6 bases at J, leaving 6 bases unmatched. Germline-derived CDR1 and CDR2 are SNHLY and FYNNEI. The CDR3 spans 15 residues. The CDR3 nucleotides read TGTGCCAGCAGGGCGACTAGCGGGAAGGCCGGGGAGCTGTTTTTT. Its translation is CASRATSGKAGELFF.

This clone was recorded a few times. The chain couples TRBV7-2 to TRBJ1-1; no clear D. V gave up 6 bases and J gave up 11 bases, with 16 bases separating them. CDR1 and CDR2 from the germline V gene are SGHTA and FQGNSA. This CDR3 contains 12 residues. DNA for the CDR3: TGTGCCAGCAGGACTACGGGTCTTGGGGCTTTCTTT. Protein sequence: CASRTTGLGAFF.

The chain carries TRBV7-9 and TRBJ2-7; 8 nucleotides agree with TRBD1. In germline, CDR1 is SEHNR, CDR2 FQNEAQ (reference sequence). Trimming took 5 bases from V and 3 from J; bases not matched to a gene: 6. This CDR3 has 14 residues. CDR3 in DNA: TGTGCCAGCAGCCCTCGACAGGGGAACTACGAGCAGTACTTC. This translates into CASSPRQGNYEQYF.

The chain has TRBV7-6 and TRBJ2-2, with D perhaps matching TRBD1 or TRBD2 (5 bases each). CDR1 is SGHVS, CDR2 FNYEAQ, per germline. V was shortened by 10 bases and J by 6 bases, with 24 bases between the two germline ends. CDR3 length: 16 residues. The DNA for the CDR3 is TGTGCCACCACAAGAGGGTCGGGGCGGGTAGCCGGGGAGCTGTTTTTT. Translating gives CATTRGSGRVAGELFF.

This chain joins TRBV9 and TRBJ2-3; a weak D match, TRBD2 (5 bases). The CDR3 is made up of 15 amino acids. Germline values: CDR1 SGDLS, CDR2 YYNGEE. Trimming pared 0 bases from V and 2 bases from J, leaving 10 bases between. The CDR3 nucleotides read TGTGCCAGCAGCGTAGGTTCGGGAACCACAGATACGCAGTATTTT. Protein product: CASSVGSGTTDTQYF.

The chain combines TRBV28 with TRBJ2-1; possible D gene TRBD2, 6 bases. The CDR3 sequence is 15 residues long. Germline V gene sequence: CDR1 MDHEN, CDR2 SYDVKM. Trimming removed 3 bases from V and 5 bases from J, with 14 bases in between. CDR3 protein: CASSLGRDSNNEQFF. The CDR3 DNA follows: TGTGCCAGCAGTTTGGGCCGGGACTCTAACAATGAGCAGTTCTTC.

The chain has TRBV28 and TRBJ1-3; no firm D call. Trimming cost V 4 bases and J 5 bases, with 12 bases left between them. There are 14 residues in the CDR3. The germline CDR1 and CDR2 sequences are MDHEN and SYDVKM. CDR3 in DNA: TGTGCCAGCAGTTCGGCCGAAGGAAGAAACACCATATATTTT. It codes for CASSSAEGRNTIYF.

This clone has just one count. V is TRBV13 and J is TRBJ1-5; maybe TRBD1 (6 bases). V was cut by 3 bases and J by 3 bases, with 24 bases left in between. The CDR3 sequence is 19 residues long. Per the germline V gene, CDR1 is PRHDT and CDR2 is FYEKMQ (reference sequence). The DNA of the CDR3 is TGTGCCAGCAGCTTTGCCGGACAGAGCACCCGAAGTATCAATCAGCCCCAGCATTTT. Amino acids: CASSFAGQSTRSINQPQHF.

The rearrangement links TRBV4-2 to TRBJ2-7; 7 bases map to TRBD2. The germline CDR1 and CDR2 sequences are LGHNA and YNFKEQ. The trim removed 5 bases at V and 6 bases at J, leaving 13 bases unmatched. The CDR3 is 15 residues long. The CDR3, as DNA: TGTGCCAGCAGCTTGGCCCGCGGGAGCATCCGCGAGCAGTACTTC. Protein product: CASSLARGSIREQYF.

The chain combines TRBV2 with TRBJ1-5, with TRBD1 matching over 12 bases. From germline, CDR1 is SNHLY and CDR2 FYNNEI. The V and J ends lost 10 bases and 7 bases, in that order; junction bases with no gene match: 5. The CDR3 is 13 residues long. The CDR3 DNA reads as TGTGCCACCCGGGACAGGGGGCAACAGCCCCAGCATTTT. It translates to CATRDRGQQPQHF.

The rearrangement links TRBV14 to TRBJ2-7; 11 nucleotides match TRBD2. Germline CDR1 is SGHDN and CDR2 is FVKESK. V lost 8 bases to trimming and J lost 5 bases; unmatched junction nucleotides: 20. The CDR3 runs to 18 residues. The DNA for the CDR3 is TGTGCCAGCCCTGGGGGAACTAGCGGGAGCTTACTTACCCACGAGCAGTACTTC. It encodes CASPGGTSGSLLTHEQYF.

This sequence joins TRBV27 and TRBJ1-1, with 8 nucleotides matching TRBD1. Germline CDR1 is MNHEY and CDR2 is SMNVEV (reference sequence). With 1 base clipped from V and 6 bases from J, the junction kept 4 bases outside the gene matches. The CDR3 spans 14 residues. The CDR3 loop is CASSLWQGASEAFF. The CDR3 DNA reads TGTGCCAGCAGTTTATGGCAGGGGGCATCTGAAGCTTTCTTT.

In its sample, this clone was seen once. The V and J genes are TRBV19 and TRBJ2-3; 7 bases map to TRBD2. The CDR3 has 14 amino acids. Germline CDR1 is LNHDA and CDR2 is SQIVND (reference sequence). The ends lost 4 bases at V and 4 bases at J; junction bases unmatched: 5. The CDR3 reads CASSTTSAPDTQYF. The CDR3 bases are TGTGCCAGTAGTACTACTAGCGCGCCAGATACGCAGTATTTT.

A remark on this clone: A read error may explain this, as a much larger clone is one base away. The chain couples TRBV5-1 to TRBJ2-5; either TRBD1 or TRBD2 may supply D (5 bases each). The J call could be wrong; TRBJ2-7 is a better fit for the DNA end. Per the germline V gene, CDR1 is SGHRS and CDR2 is YFSETQ. The CDR3 extends over 14 amino acids. The CDR3, as DNA: TGCGCCAGCAGCTTGATACTGGGGGCCTACGAGCAGTACTTC. Its protein is CASSLILGAYEQYF.

The CDR3 DNA reads as TGTGCCAGCAGCGTAGATCCCCTCTCGACCGCTTTCTTT. Its protein is CASSVDPLSTAFF. The V and J genes are TRBV9 and TRBJ1-1; D uncertain. This CDR3 comprises 13 residues. The germline V gene encodes CDR1 SGDLS and CDR2 YYNGEE. Deletions cut 0 bases from V and 11 bases from J, with 14 bases between. The variable domain in full, with the rest retrieved from reference TRBV9 and TRBJ1-1, is DSGVTQTPKHLITATGQRVTLRCSPRSGDLSVYWYQQSLDQGLQFLIQYYNGEERAKGNILERFSAQQFPDLHSELNLSSLELGDSALYFCASSVDPLSTAFFGQGTRLTVV.

V is TRBV28 and J is TRBJ2-4, with unresolved D. The V gene lost 3 bases and the J gene lost 9 bases, with 9 bases spanning the gap. This CDR3 has 12 amino acids. The germline V gene encodes CDR1 MDHEN and CDR2 SYDVKM. The CDR3 is CASSLGRTIQYF. CDR3 nucleotide sequence: TGTGCCAGCAGTTTGGGCAGGACCATTCAGTACTTC.

This clone turned up a few times. The CDR3 DNA sequence: TGTGCCAGCAGCTTAGATCGTAGAGACGAGCAGTACTTC. Translating it yields CASSLDRRDEQYF. The V and J genes are TRBV11-2 and TRBJ2-7; D unclear. The CDR3 length is 13 residues. The V and J ends lost 0 bases and 5 bases respectively, with 8 bases between them. Germline V gene sequence: CDR1 SGHAT, CDR2 FQNNGV.

The chain is built from TRBV15 and TRBJ1-1; no definite D call. The CDR3 contains 15 residues. Trimming shortened V by 0 bases and J by 0 bases, and 8 bases separated the two germline ends. Looked up from germline, CDR1 is LNHNV and CDR2 is YYDKDF (reference sequence). This CDR3 reads CATSRDGGLNTEAFF. CDR3 bases: TGTGCCACCAGCAGAGATGGCGGCCTGAACACTGAAGCTTTCTTT.

The chain's CDR3 is CASSLAAGVAHEQYF. The CDR3, as DNA: TGTGCCAGCAGCTTAGCAGCGGGAGTCGCCCACGAGCAGTACTTC. The chain is built from TRBV7-9 and TRBJ2-7; TRBD2 agrees at 8 bases. The CDR3 is 15 residues long. After removal of 0 bases from V and 5 bases from J, the junction contained 6 bases not matched to a gene. Germline assignment: CDR1 SEHNR and CDR2 FQNEAQ (reference sequence).

The chain combines TRBV7-9 with TRBJ2-2; 7 nucleotides line up with TRBD2. CDR3 size: 15 residues. With 5 bases clipped from V and 1 base from J, the junction kept 4 bases outside the gene matches. Germline CDR1 reads SEHNR; CDR2 reads FQNEAQ (reference sequence). Written as DNA, the CDR3 is TGTGCCAGCAGCCTTGCTAGCGGGAACACCGGGGAGCTGTTTTTT. Its protein product is CASSLASGNTGELFF.